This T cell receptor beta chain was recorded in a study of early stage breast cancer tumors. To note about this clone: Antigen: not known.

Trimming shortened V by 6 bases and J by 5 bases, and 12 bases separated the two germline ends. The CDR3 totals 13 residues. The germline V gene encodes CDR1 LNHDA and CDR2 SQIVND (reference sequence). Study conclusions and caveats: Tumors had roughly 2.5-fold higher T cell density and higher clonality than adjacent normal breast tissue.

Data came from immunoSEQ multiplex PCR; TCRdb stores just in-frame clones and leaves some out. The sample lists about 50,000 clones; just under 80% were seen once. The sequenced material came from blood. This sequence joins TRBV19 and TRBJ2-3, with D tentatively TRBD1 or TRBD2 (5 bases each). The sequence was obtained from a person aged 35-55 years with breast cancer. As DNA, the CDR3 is TGTGCCAGTAGATTCGGGGCTAGAGATACGCAGTATTTT. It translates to CASRFGARDTQYF.